The present T cell receptor beta chain was sequenced within a study of chemoradiotherapy in HPV16-positive cancers. Overall study findings and caveats: Better recurrence-free survival went with HPV-responsive T-cell expansion in HPV16-positive patients. The functional HPV-specific definition rests on just a couple of HPV16-positive patients.

Here immunoSEQ multiplex PCR was the method, and the copy in TCRdb shows in-frame clones only, minus some. This table holds over a thousand clones, approximately 82% found once. From germline, CDR1 is SGHDT and CDR2 YYEEEE. The V gene lost 4 bases and the J gene lost 6 bases, with 16 bases spanning the gap. The CDR3 extends over 15 amino acids. Notes on this clone: Its matching antigen is unknown.

Material: tumor tissue, obtained from a patient who underwent chemoradiotherapy. V usage is TRBV5-6 and J usage is TRBJ2-2, with D possibly matching TRBD1 (5 bases). This sequence was found in a human donor with HPV-associated anogenital cancer. The CDR3 protein is CASSEDQGMPGELFF. The CDR3 DNA sequence: TGTGCCAGCAGCGAGGATCAGGGTATGCCCGGGGAGCTGTTTTTT.